This record covers a single TCR beta chain. The antigen is undetermined. The entry originates in a study of monozygotic twins with inflammatory bowel disease. Broader study findings: The analysis yielded no support for one strong signal or clonotype associated with IBD. For repertoire similarity, concordant twins did not differ from discordant twins, possibly because power was limited. IBD-affected twins scored below their healthy co-twins in TCRbeta diversity (inverse Simpson).

TCRdb derives one entry per CDR3 protein from the 5' RACE reads, leaving out DNA. The listing contains over 200,000 distinct CDR3 sequences. There are 14 residues in the CDR3. The sample taken for sequencing was blood. The chain employs TRBV12-3 or TRBV12-4 and TRBJ1-6. This receptor was identified in a human donor with ulcerative colitis or Crohn's disease, or a healthy co-twin of an affected twin (not recorded which). CDR3 protein: CASSLMSADSPLHF.